A single sample gave rise to the 24 T cell receptor beta chains below, sequenced in a study of response to subunit inactivated influenza vaccine. TCRdb called the RT-PCR reads again in MiXCR, with one record for every CDR3 protein. The sample records 650,000 to 700,000 distinct CDR3 sequences, approximately 14% being singletons. The sample in question was PBMCs from blood, obtained roughly 13 days after vaccination. The receptors were sampled from a man aged 50 to 60 who received an inactivated influenza vaccine.

This clonotype was picked up a small number of times. This chain uses TRBV3-1 with TRBJ2-1, with 12 bases aligning to TRBD2. Germline V gene lookup returns CDR1 LGHDT and CDR2 YNNKEL (reference sequence). V lost 5 bases to trimming and J lost 9 bases; unmatched junction nucleotides: 8. The CDR3 spans 15 residues. The DNA for the CDR3 is TGTGCCAGCAGCGCTAGCGGGAGGGCGGACGTTGAGCAGTTCTTC. Translating gives CASSASGRADVEQFF.

This clonotype was counted at least ten times. The V and J genes are TRBV4-3 and TRBJ2-5; tentative D call: TRBD2 (5 bases). Germline loops: CDR1 LGHNA, CDR2 YSLEER. The length of the CDR3 is 15 residues. V was trimmed by 0 bases and J by 5 bases, leaving 13 bases between them. DNA for the CDR3: TGCGCCAGCAGCCAAGACCTGAACACGGGGGAGACCCAGTACTTC. Protein sequence: CASSQDLNTGETQYF.

V and J are TRBV10-3 and TRBJ1-2; TRBD1 matches 10 bases. The CDR3 contains 15 residues. The germline V gene encodes CDR1 ENHRY and CDR2 SYGVKD. V lost 2 bases, J lost 3 bases, and 3 bases stayed unmatched. CDR3 residues: CAISETGTGDYGYTF. DNA of the CDR3: TGTGCCATCAGTGAGACCGGGACAGGGGACTATGGCTACACCTTC.

This clonotype has more than one count but fewer than ten. This CDR3 is CASGLAGFSGELFF. The CDR3 coding sequence is TGTGCCAGCGGACTAGCGGGGTTCTCCGGGGAGCTGTTTTTT. The V gene is TRBV3-1, the J gene TRBJ2-2, with TRBD2 matching over 12 bases. The CDR3 has 14 residues. With V trimmed by 8 bases and J by 6 bases, 4 bases remained unmatched. The germline V gene has CDR1 LGHDT and CDR2 YNNKEL (reference sequence).

This clonotype was detected only a few times. V is TRBV3-1 and J is TRBJ1-2, with TRBD1 as a possible D gene (5 bases). Looked up from germline, CDR1 is LGHDT and CDR2 is YNNKEL (reference sequence). V lost 0 bases and J 7 bases, leaving 12 bases between the germline ends. The CDR3 contains 14 residues. The CDR3 DNA is TGTGCCAGCAGCCAAGATACGAGGGGCCGTGGCTACACCTTC. Its translation: CASSQDTRGRGYTF.

This chain connects TRBV9 to TRBJ2-1, with D maybe TRBD2 (5 bases). CDR1 and CDR2 (germline): SGDLS, YYNGEE. This CDR3 spans 15 amino acids. Trimming left V 4 bases short and J 8 bases short, with 19 bases between. The CDR3 DNA is TGTGCCAGCAGCCCACAGCCAGGAGGCGCCCATGAGCAGTTCTTC. Protein sequence: CASSPQPGGAHEQFF.

This clonotype was counted ten times or more. The gene calls are TRBV7-2 and TRBJ2-4; D gene ambiguous. The germline gives CDR1 SGHTA, CDR2 FQGNSA. This CDR3 has 14 amino acids. Trimming stripped 5 bases from V and 13 bases from J, with 21 bases between. The CDR3 nucleotides are TGTGCCAGCAGCCCAGATAGGCGGTTTCGGGCACAGTACTTC. It codes for CASSPDRRFRAQYF. Drawing the rest from reference TRBV7-2 and TRBJ2-4, the complete variable domain is GAGVSQSPSNKVTEKGKDVELRCDPISGHTALYWYRQSLGQGLEFLIYFQGNSAPDKSGLPSDRFSAERTGGSVSTLTIQRTQQEDSAVYLCASSPDRRFRAQYFGAGTRLSVL.

This clonotype was recorded once. The J gene is TRBJ2-3, the V gene TRBV20-1; the D gene is possibly TRBD2 (7 bases). The CDR3 is 17 residues long. Germline assignment: CDR1 DFQATT and CDR2 SNEGSKA (reference sequence). V was shortened by 1 base and J by 0 bases, with 17 bases between the two germline ends. CDR3 protein: CSARVGGGEGSTDTQYF. The CDR3, as DNA: TGCAGTGCTAGAGTTGGCGGGGGCGAAGGCAGCACAGATACGCAGTATTTT.

This clonotype was detected a few times. V and J are TRBV28 and TRBJ2-1; 8 bases map to TRBD1. Germline-derived CDR1 and CDR2 are MDHEN and SYDVKM. The CDR3 is 12 amino acids. Trimming removed 6 bases from V and 8 bases from J; junction bases left unmatched: 3. Here the CDR3 reads CASRTGEDEQFF. CDR3 coding DNA: TGTGCCAGCAGGACAGGGGAGGATGAGCAGTTCTTC.

This clonotype has a handful of counts. The chain uses TRBV6-2 or TRBV6-3 and TRBJ2-7; a weak D match, TRBD2 (6 bases). The CDR3 has 13 amino acids. Trimming removed 5 bases from V and 6 bases from J, with 14 bases in between. The germline V gene has CDR1 MNHEY and CDR2 SVGEGT. CDR3 sequence: CASSPGWGVEQYF. CDR3 nucleotide sequence: TGTGCCAGCAGTCCTGGCTGGGGGGTCGAGCAGTACTTC.

This clonotype was seen more than once but under ten times. The rearrangement links TRBV20-1 to TRBJ2-1, with 10 bases lining up with TRBD1. CDR3 length: 13 residues. Germline-derived CDR1 and CDR2 are DFQATT and SNEGSKA (reference sequence). Trimming took 8 bases from V and 7 from J; bases not matched to a gene: 8. This CDR3 is CSTDRGRMNEQFF. The CDR3 DNA reads TGCAGTACCGACAGGGGGCGCATGAATGAGCAGTTCTTC.

The gene calls are TRBV4-1 and TRBJ1-1; TRBD1 is a possible D gene (5 bases). Between the trimmed V and J ends, which lost 8 bases and 0 bases, there was a span of 19 bases. CDR3 length: 16 amino acids. The V gene's germline CDR1 is MGHRA and CDR2 YSYEKL. The chain's CDR3 is CASRLGPGNMNTEAFF. The CDR3 coding sequence is TGCGCCAGCCGCTTGGGACCGGGAAACATGAACACTGAAGCTTTCTTT.

A few counts support this clonotype. The J gene is TRBJ2-1, the V gene TRBV7-2, with TRBD2 matching 13 bases. The CDR3 runs 14 residues. Looked up from germline, CDR1 is SGHTA and CDR2 is FQGNSA. With V trimmed by 5 bases and J by 14 bases, 9 bases remained unmatched. The CDR3 loop reads CASSQGLTSGREFF. Here the CDR3 DNA reads TGTGCCAGCAGCCAGGGTTTAACTAGCGGGAGGGAGTTCTTC.

This clonotype was seen a handful of times. The rearrangement uses TRBV20-1 and TRBJ1-2; unclear D gene. The CDR3 totals 12 residues. The V gene lost 3 bases and the J gene lost 8 bases, with 13 bases spanning the gap. Germline V gene lookup returns CDR1 DFQATT and CDR2 SNEGSKA (reference sequence). CDR3 nucleotides: TGCAGTGCTAGCTACGGAGCTACGGGCTACACCTTC. Amino acids: CSASYGATGYTF.

In its sample, this clonotype was seen a few times. This chain uses TRBV20-1 with TRBJ2-5; D not certain. The V end lost 0 bases, the J end lost 2 bases, and 13 bases lay between the germline ends. Germline CDR1 reads DFQATT; CDR2 reads SNEGSKA (reference sequence). This CDR3 has 15 amino acids. In DNA, the CDR3 is TGCAGTGCTAGAGATCTTGCGGTGGGACAAGAGACCCAGTACTTC. It translates to CSARDLAVGQETQYF.

This clonotype was observed once. The chain employs TRBV6-2 or TRBV6-3 and TRBJ2-1; 7 positions agree with TRBD2. V dropped 0 bases and J dropped 0; count of bases not matched to a gene: 5. Per the germline V gene, CDR1 is MNHEY and CDR2 is SVGEGT. The length of the CDR3 is 17 residues. The CDR3 sequence: CASSYSPSGTSYNEQFF. DNA of the CDR3: TGTGCCAGCAGTTACTCACCTAGCGGCACCTCCTACAATGAGCAGTTCTTC.

This chain uses TRBV6-5 with TRBJ2-3, with D perhaps being TRBD1 or TRBD2 (5 bases each). The CDR3 is 14 amino acids. Looked up from germline, CDR1 is MNHEY and CDR2 is SVGAGI. Trimming stripped 3 bases from V and 4 bases from J, with 11 bases between. In DNA form, the CDR3 reads TGTGCCAGCAGTTATGGGACCTTCGCAGATACGCAGTATTTT. This codes for CASSYGTFADTQYF.

This clonotype was detected only a few times. J is TRBJ2-5 and V is TRBV5-1; TRBD1 matches at 8 bases. This CDR3 is built from 16 residues. Trimming removed 4 bases from V and 1 base from J; junction bases left unmatched: 9. Germline V gives CDR1 SGHRS, CDR2 YFSETQ. CDR3 protein: CASSHGQGGFQETQYF. The CDR3 DNA reads TGCGCCAGCAGCCACGGACAGGGTGGGTTCCAAGAGACCCAGTACTTC.

This chain uses TRBV20-1 with TRBJ2-7; D is undetermined. The CDR3 length is 12 residues. With 7 bases removed from V and 2 bases from J, the gap between germline ends came to 12 bases. The germline CDR1 and CDR2 sequences are DFQATT and SNEGSKA (reference sequence). DNA of the CDR3: TGCAGTGTTGCGGCGTCTGCCTACGAGCAGTACTTC. Protein sequence: CSVAASAYEQYF.

This rearrangement joins TRBV7-9 to TRBJ2-7; 7 bases line up with TRBD1. Per the germline V gene, CDR1 is SEHNR and CDR2 is FQNEAQ (reference sequence). Trimming cost V 5 bases and J 1 base; bases outside gene matches: 5. This CDR3 contains 14 residues. The CDR3 DNA follows: TGTGCCAGCAGCAACAGGGGACAGTCCTACGAGCAGTACTTC. Its protein is CASSNRGQSYEQYF.

At least ten counts were recorded for this clonotype. The V call is TRBV15, the J call TRBJ1-6; no reliable D call. V was trimmed by 5 bases and J by 7 bases, leaving 6 bases between them. The CDR3 sequence is 12 residues long. The germline gives CDR1 LNHNV, CDR2 YYDKDF (reference sequence). CDR3: CATSPENSPLHF. CDR3 nucleotide sequence: TGTGCCACCAGCCCAGAGAATTCACCCCTCCACTTT.

The CDR3 nucleotides are TGTGCCAGCAGCCCGAGGCAGGGGGGCGAGCAGTACTTC. Its protein is CASSPRQGGEQYF. This sequence joins TRBV7-9 and TRBJ2-7; a weak D match, TRBD1 (7 bases). This CDR3 has 13 amino acids. V shed 5 bases and J shed 6 bases, with 14 bases lying between them. Germline V gene data show CDR1 as SEHNR and CDR2 as FQNEAQ (reference sequence). Full variable domain (missing parts from reference TRBV7-9 and TRBJ2-7): DTGVSQNPRHKITKRGQNVTFRCDPISEHNRLYWYRQTLGQGPEFLTYFQNEAQLEKSRLLSDRFSAERPKGSFSTLEIQRTEQGDSAMYLCASSPRQGGEQYFGPGTRLTVT.

The chain's CDR3 is CASSLGTRTADTQYF. In DNA form, the CDR3 reads TGTGCCAGCAGTTTAGGGACTAGGACCGCAGATACGCAGTATTTT. This chain connects TRBV27 to TRBJ2-3; 8 bases match TRBD2. The CDR3 spans 15 residues. Germline V CDR1 and CDR2: MNHEY, SMNVEV (reference sequence). The trim removed 2 bases at V and 4 bases at J, leaving 5 bases unmatched.

The V gene is TRBV28, the J gene TRBJ2-7, with 7 bases aligning to TRBD2. Germline values: CDR1 MDHEN, CDR2 SYDVKM. The CDR3 sequence is 14 residues long. Trimming removed 1 base from V and 3 bases from J; junction bases left unmatched: 3. The CDR3 DNA follows: TGTGCCAGCAGTTTATACCTAGCGGACTACGAGCAGTACTTC. It translates to CASSLYLADYEQYF.